Listed here are 24 T cell receptor beta chains from one sample, sequenced in a study of CD8 T cells in acute hepatitis C reinfection. Stated time point: naive CD8 control sorted from an acute-time-point sample. Method: immunoSEQ multiplex PCR; TCRdb's copy keeps in-frame clones and lacks some. This sample has 30,000 to 45,000 clones; 75% to 90% occur once, and the top ten carry about a tenth. Sequencing input: naive CD8+ T cells from PBMCs. The receptors derive from a woman under 30 who spontaneously cleared hepatitis C infection.

V is TRBV10-1 and J is TRBJ1-4, with a possible D match to TRBD1 (6 bases). V was shortened by 7 bases and J by 7 bases, with 16 bases between the two germline ends. Germline V gives CDR1 WNHNN, CDR2 SYGVQD (reference sequence). The CDR3 has 14 amino acids. CDR3 amino acids: CASKHRELGEKLFF. The CDR3 nucleotides are TGCGCCAGCAAACACAGGGAGTTGGGTGAAAAACTGTTTTTT.

This chain links TRBV19 with TRBJ1-1; the D is unclear. Looked up from germline, CDR1 is LNHDA and CDR2 is SQIVND (reference sequence). Trimming left V 5 bases short and J 5 bases short, with 18 bases between. This CDR3 comprises 15 residues. CDR3: CASSEFLPGKTEAFF. CDR3 coding DNA: TGTGCCAGTAGTGAATTCCTACCGGGGAAGACTGAAGCTTTCTTT.

V gene TRBV10-2 combines with J gene TRBJ1-5, with D unresolved. Germline V gene sequence: CDR1 WSHSY, CDR2 SAAADI. Trimming left V 0 bases short and J 5 bases short, with 11 bases between. This CDR3 comprises 15 residues. The CDR3 bases are TGCGCCAGCAGTGAGTCCCCCGAACTCCATCAGCCCCAGCATTTT. It specifies CASSESPELHQPQHF.

The J gene is TRBJ2-1, the V gene TRBV27; D remains unclear. The ends were cut back, 5 bases at V and 9 bases at J, with 8 bases in the middle. The CDR3 sequence is 11 residues long. Germline V gene data show CDR1 as MNHEY and CDR2 as SMNVEV (reference sequence). The CDR3 DNA reads TGTGCCAGCAGTCGGGCACGTGAGCAGTTCTTC. Translated, it gives CASSRAREQFF.

This clone was observed a few times. V and J are TRBV12-5 and TRBJ1-3, with D hard to call. The CDR3 has 13 residues. V was clipped by 3 bases and J by 8 bases, with 11 bases between them. CDR1 LGHNT and CDR2 FRNRAP come from the germline V gene. The CDR3 here is CASGFFLGDTIYF. The CDR3 DNA sequence: TGTGCTAGTGGTTTCTTCCTTGGGGACACCATATATTTT. Full variable domain (outside the CDR3, taken from reference TRBV12-5 and TRBJ1-3): DARVTQTPRHKVTEMGQEVTMRCQPILGHNTVFWYRQTMMQGLELLAYFRNRAPLDDSGMPKDRFSAEMPDATLATLKIQPSEPRDSAVYFCASGFFLGDTIYFGEGSWLTVV.

V usage is TRBV4-1 and J usage is TRBJ2-2, with 11 bases that match TRBD2. The V and J ends lost 1 base and 3 bases, in that order; junction bases with no gene match: 4. This CDR3 comprises 17 residues. Per germline, CDR1 MGHRA and CDR2 YSYEKL. The chain's CDR3 is CASSQVELAGDTGELFF. The CDR3 nucleotides read TGCGCCAGCAGCCAAGTAGAACTAGCGGGGGACACCGGGGAGCTGTTTTTT.

V is TRBV27 and J is TRBJ1-4; D uncertain. Trimming removed 3 bases from V and 5 bases from J, with 10 bases in between. Germline CDR1 MNHEY, CDR2 SMNVEV (reference sequence). CDR3 length equals 14 residues. CDR3 loop: CASSFGLENEKLFF. In DNA, the CDR3 is TGTGCCAGCAGTTTTGGACTGGAGAATGAAAAACTGTTTTTT.

This clone has a single count. The chain couples TRBV7-9 to TRBJ2-3, with D maybe TRBD2 (6 bases). The germline gives CDR1 SEHNR, CDR2 FQNEAQ (reference sequence). This CDR3 is 15 amino acids long. Trimming removed 4 bases at V and 2 bases at J, with 13 bases between. CDR3 region: CASSYTSPHTDTQYF. The CDR3 bases are TGTGCCAGCAGCTATACTAGCCCCCACACAGATACGCAGTATTTT.

The DNA of the CDR3 is TGTGCCAGCAGCGTTACAGCCACAACTAATGAAAAACTGTTTTTT. Encoded protein: CASSVTATTNEKLFF. The V and J genes are TRBV11-2 and TRBJ1-4; no reliable D call. This CDR3 spans 15 amino acids. CDR1 is SGHAT and CDR2 is FQNNGV in the germline V gene. Trimming removed 5 bases at V and 0 bases at J, with 10 bases between.

The V call is TRBV19, the J call TRBJ1-1; D ambiguous. This CDR3 has 15 amino acids. Germline loops: CDR1 LNHDA, CDR2 SQIVND (reference sequence). V shed 2 bases and J shed 1 base, with 11 bases lying between them. The CDR3 region has the DNA TGTGCCAGTAGTATAACTTACGGCAAGAACACTGAAGCTTTCTTT. Its translation: CASSITYGKNTEAFF.

The chain employs TRBV6-1 and TRBJ2-7; 9 bases fit TRBD1. Germline V lookup: CDR1 MNHNS, CDR2 SASEGT. Germline trimming cut 4 bases from V and 5 bases from J; bases unmatched to any gene: 6. There are 14 residues in the CDR3. The CDR3 DNA follows: TGTGCCAGCAGTGCCGGGACAGGGACAGACGAGCAGTACTTC. It yields the protein CASSAGTGTDEQYF.

The chain recombines TRBV7-9 with TRBJ1-1, with D maybe TRBD1 (5 bases). There are 13 residues in the CDR3. Looked up from germline, CDR1 is SEHNR and CDR2 is FQNEAQ (reference sequence). V lost 2 bases, J lost 4 bases, and 8 bases lay in between. This CDR3 reads CASSLNGGTEAFF. CDR3 nucleotide sequence: TGTGCCAGCAGCTTAAACGGGGGCACTGAAGCTTTCTTT.

This chain joins TRBV5-8 and TRBJ2-1; D uncertain. The CDR3 is made up of 13 amino acids. Germline CDR1 SGHTS, CDR2 YDEGEE. The germline V and J ends were trimmed by 0 bases and 6 bases, with 7 bases remaining between them. In DNA, the CDR3 is TGTGCCAGCAGCTTGGATACGATCAATGAGCAGTTCTTC. Its protein product is CASSLDTINEQFF.

The chain employs TRBV5-4 and TRBJ2-7; 9 nucleotides align to TRBD1. Trimming removed 1 base from V and 6 bases from J; junction bases left unmatched: 5. The CDR3 has 14 residues. CDR1 is SGHNT, CDR2 YYREEE, per germline (reference sequence). The CDR3, as DNA: TGTGCCAGCAGCTTGACAGGGGGCGGGTCCGAGCAGTACTTC. It translates to CASSLTGGGSEQYF.

The chain recombines TRBV6-5 with TRBJ2-7; D is undetermined. Trimming took 8 bases from V and 7 from J, leaving 9 bases between them. The germline V gene has CDR1 MNHEY and CDR2 SVGAGI. The CDR3 is 10 residues long. The CDR3 DNA is TGTGCCAGCGACGGCGGAGAGCAGTACTTC. Amino acids: CASDGGEQYF.

V and J are TRBV7-8 and TRBJ2-5; TRBD2 matches 10 bases. The trim removed 2 bases at V and 3 bases at J, leaving 15 bases unmatched. Germline CDR1 SGHVS, CDR2 FQNEAQ. The CDR3 has 19 amino acids. CDR3 residues: CASSLSVPSGTSGEETQYF. The CDR3 region has the DNA TGTGCCAGCAGCTTATCTGTCCCGTCCGGAACTAGCGGGGAAGAGACCCAGTACTTC. Combining the CDR3 with reference TRBV7-8 and TRBJ2-5 gives the whole variable domain GAGVSQSPRYKVAKRGQDVALRCDPISGHVSLFWYQQALGQGPEFLTYFQNEAQLDKSGLPSDRFFAERPEGSVSTLKIQRTQQEDSAVYLCASSLSVPSGTSGEETQYFGPGTRLLVL.

The chain joins TRBV5-4 to TRBJ1-2; perhaps TRBD1 as D (6 bases). Germline CDR1 and CDR2: SGHNT and YYREEE (reference sequence). V lost 4 bases, J lost 4 bases, and 17 bases lay in between. The CDR3 contains 15 residues. CDR3 coding DNA: TGTGCCAGCAGCCCCCGGGACAACCGAATCTATGGCTACACCTTC. This encodes CASSPRDNRIYGYTF.

This clone was counted once. The gene calls are TRBV14 and TRBJ2-1; D is undetermined. CDR3 length: 14 amino acids. V was clipped by 1 base and J by 7 bases, with 11 bases between them. Germline V lookup: CDR1 SGHDN, CDR2 FVKESK. The CDR3 nucleotides read TGTGCCAGCAGCCAAGTGATAGGGCGGAATGAGCAGTTCTTC. It specifies CASSQVIGRNEQFF.

Only a few counts were recorded for this clone. The chain employs TRBV2 and TRBJ2-1; 12 bases map to TRBD2. Per the germline V gene, CDR1 is SNHLY and CDR2 is FYNNEI. V lost 5 bases, J lost 3 bases, and 11 bases stayed unmatched. This CDR3 spans 18 amino acids. CDR3 amino acids: CASSRPRTSGNHYNEQFF. The CDR3 DNA follows: TGTGCCAGCAGTCGCCCTCGGACTAGCGGGAACCACTACAATGAGCAGTTCTTC.

The rearrangement uses TRBV27 and TRBJ2-1; D ambiguous. The CDR3 runs to 13 residues. CDR1 MNHEY and CDR2 SMNVEV come from the germline V gene (reference sequence). Deletions cut 3 bases from V and 3 bases from J, with 6 bases between. DNA of the CDR3: TGTGCCAGCAGTTTGGCAGTCTACAATGAGCAGTTCTTC. As protein: CASSLAVYNEQFF.

V gene TRBV27 combines with J gene TRBJ2-1; D is uncertain. Trimming pared 3 bases from V and 7 bases from J, leaving 7 bases between. CDR1 is MNHEY, CDR2 SMNVEV, per germline (reference sequence). This CDR3 is 12 amino acids long. In DNA, the CDR3 is TGTGCCAGCAGTTTCTGGGGTAATGAGCAGTTCTTC. Its protein is CASSFWGNEQFF.

This chain connects TRBV18 to TRBJ2-5, with D perhaps given as TRBD1 or TRBD2 (5 bases each). V was pared by 5 bases and J by 4 bases, with 17 bases between. The CDR3 runs 15 residues. Germline values: CDR1 KGHSH, CDR2 LQKENI. CDR3 loop: CASSGGTPPTETQYF. In DNA, the CDR3 is TGTGCCAGCTCAGGTGGGACGCCACCAACAGAGACCCAGTACTTC.

CDR3 sequence (DNA): TGTGCCAGCAGGATCAACACCGGGGAGCTGTTTTTT. Its translation is CASRINTGELFF. V is TRBV7-9 and J is TRBJ2-2; D gene unclear. V lost 6 bases and J lost 2, with 4 bases in between. The CDR3 loop spans 12 amino acids. CDR1 and CDR2 (germline): SEHNR, FQNEAQ (reference sequence). The complete variable domain, with remaining parts taken from reference TRBV7-9 and TRBJ2-2, reads DTGVSQNPRHKITKRGQNVTFRCDPISEHNRLYWYRQTLGQGPEFLTYFQNEAQLEKSRLLSDRFSAERPKGSFSTLEIQRTEQGDSAMYLCASRINTGELFFGEGSRLTVL.

The V gene is TRBV5-6, the J gene TRBJ2-3; 8 nucleotides match TRBD2. The length of the CDR3 is 18 residues. The germline gives CDR1 SGHDT, CDR2 YYEEEE. Trimming at V came to 7 bases and at J to 6 bases, leaving 22 bases not matched to a gene. CDR3 coding DNA: TGTGCCAGCGCCACGGGTGGGTTTTCGGCGGGACTAGAGGATACGCAGTATTTT. This codes for CASATGGFSAGLEDTQYF.